This T cell receptor (beta chain) was recovered during a study of blood T cell repertoires in COVID-19. Study context: The United States, Italy and Spain were the sources of the acute and convalescent COVID-19 samples. PBMCs, B-cell-depleted T cells, or T cells provided the cDNA or gDNA that made up the material.

Trimming at V came to 3 bases and at J to 2 bases, leaving 4 bases not matched to a gene. CDR3 length equals 14 residues. The germline CDR1 and CDR2 sequences are KGHSH and LQKENI. The authors' processing: Reference gene primer amplification in the assay estimated nucleated cell counts. The repertoire was sequenced with immunoSEQ multiplex PCR; TCRdb's copy has only in-frame clones and lacks some. V and J calls and clone size come straight from that table; D and trimming were deduced from the DNA. The table lists 90,000 to 150,000 clones, over 75% of them singletons. V and J are TRBV18 and TRBJ2-7, with 7 bases aligning to TRBD1. Sequenced: peripheral blood. The origin of this receptor is an elderly man with acute or convalescent COVID-19. The CDR3 reads CASSPRDRAYEQYF. CDR3 coding DNA: TGTGCCAGCTCACCCCGGGACAGAGCCTACGAGCAGTACTTC.